This T cell receptor (beta chain) is from a study of identifying expanded T cells in peripheral blood. Assay used: immunoSEQ multiplex PCR; TCRdb lists only in-frame clones, some missing. Of 85,000 to 120,000 clones listed, more than 70% are singletons. The J segment lost 2 bases and the V segment lost 5 bases, leaving 7 bases of the junction unmatched. The CDR3 contains 15 residues. CDR1 and CDR2 (germline): MNHEY, SVGAGI. This TCR was recovered from a person aged 18 to 69 in good health. The source material was blood. The chain carries TRBV6-5 and TRBJ2-3; 7 bases fit TRBD2. The CDR3 region is CASSPLAEPTDTQYF. In nucleotides, the CDR3 is TGTGCCAGCAGTCCCCTAGCGGAGCCCACAGATACGCAGTATTTT.